These 11 T cell receptor beta chains came from one sample sequenced in a study of CD8 T cells in Susac syndrome. Random hexamers were used to reverse transcribe roughly 0.45 to 1 ug of RNA. TCRdb re-called the immunoSEQ multiplex PCR reads with MiXCR, one entry per CDR3 protein. The repertoire holds around 170,000 distinct CDR3 sequences, with 95% as singletons. Sequenced input: CD8+ T cells from PBMCs. The receptor source for this set is a human donor with Susac syndrome.

The rearrangement links TRBV4-1 to TRBJ1-6; no firm D call. The germline V gene encodes CDR1 MGHRA and CDR2 YSYEKL. This CDR3 has 14 residues. V shed 0 bases and J shed 10 bases, with 10 bases lying between them. The CDR3: CASSQDRLMSPLHF. The CDR3 DNA follows: TGCGCCAGCAGCCAAGATCGACTTATGTCACCCCTCCACTTT.

This chain joins TRBV14 and TRBJ2-7, with D possibly matching TRBD1 (6 bases). The CDR3 is made up of 14 amino acids. Germline CDR1 is SGHDN and CDR2 is FVKESK. V was pared by 3 bases and J by 2 bases, with 11 bases between. The CDR3 coding sequence is TGTGCCAGCAGCCATGGATCAGGGGCCTACGAGCAGTACTTC. Amino acids: CASSHGSGAYEQYF.

This clonotype was observed once. The chain carries TRBV2 and TRBJ2-3, with D unclear. This CDR3 is 13 amino acids long. CDR1 SNHLY and CDR2 FYNNEI come from the germline V gene. The V end was cut by 1 base, the J end by 7 bases, with 9 bases between. CDR3 protein: CASSEDGRNTQYF. For the CDR3, the DNA is TGTGCCAGCAGTGAAGATGGTAGGAATACGCAGTATTTT.

V usage is TRBV7-6 and J usage is TRBJ2-5; 14 positions match TRBD2. Germline V lookup: CDR1 SGHVS, CDR2 FNYEAQ. This CDR3 spans 16 amino acids. Unmatched junction bases numbered 3, after V lost 4 bases and J lost 2 bases. CDR3 nucleotide sequence: TGTGCCAGCAGCTATGGGACTAGCGGGAGACAAGAGACCCAGTACTTC. It codes for CASSYGTSGRQETQYF.

The V and J genes are TRBV6-5 and TRBJ2-5; possibly TRBD1 for D (6 bases). The CDR3 runs to 14 residues. Germline values: CDR1 MNHEY, CDR2 SVGAGI. V was clipped by 3 bases and J by 0 bases, with 8 bases between them. The chain's CDR3 is CASSYGTYQETQYF. Written as DNA, the CDR3 is TGTGCCAGCAGTTATGGGACATACCAAGAGACCCAGTACTTC.

V gene TRBV28 combines with J gene TRBJ2-3; 7 bases agree with TRBD2. This CDR3 is built from 15 residues. V gave up 5 bases and J gave up 2 bases; unmatched junction bases: 7. In germline, CDR1 is MDHEN, CDR2 SYDVKM. The CDR3 region has the DNA TGTGCCAGCAGTCTAACCGGACTAGACACAGATACGCAGTATTTT. It is translated as CASSLTGLDTDTQYF. Drawing the rest from reference TRBV28 and TRBJ2-3, the complete variable domain is DVKVTQSSRYLVKRTGEKVFLECVQDMDHENMFWYRQDPGLGLRLIYFSYDVKMKEKGDIPEGYSVSREKKERFSLILESASTNQTSMYLCASSLTGLDTDTQYFGPGTRLTVL.

The rearrangement joins TRBV4-1 to TRBJ2-7, with 9 nucleotides matching TRBD2. Germline assignment: CDR1 MGHRA and CDR2 YSYEKL. The CDR3 covers 16 residues. V lost 0 bases to trimming and J lost 0 bases; unmatched junction nucleotides: 3. The CDR3 loop is CASSQEGGRGSYEQYF. CDR3 DNA sequence: TGCGCCAGCAGCCAAGAAGGCGGGAGGGGCTCCTACGAGCAGTACTTC.

This sequence joins TRBV27 and TRBJ2-1, with unresolved D. Germline CDR1 MNHEY, CDR2 SMNVEV (reference sequence). CDR3 length: 16 residues. V dropped 4 bases and J dropped 2 bases, with 15 bases sitting between them. This CDR3 reads CASSSSVAVPYNEQFF. The CDR3 nucleotides are TGTGCCAGCAGTTCCTCTGTGGCGGTCCCCTACAATGAGCAGTTCTTC.

The rearrangement links TRBV7-9 to TRBJ2-5, with D perhaps assigned TRBD1 or TRBD2 (6 bases each). This CDR3 is built from 16 residues. The germline gives CDR1 SEHNR, CDR2 FQNEAQ (reference sequence). Trimming pared 1 base from V and 3 bases from J, leaving 15 bases between. CDR3 nucleotides: TGTGCCAGCAGCTTAGATTGGGGGAGGACAGAAGAGACCCAGTACTTC. Its translation: CASSLDWGRTEETQYF.

This chain links TRBV6-5 with TRBJ2-7, with 12 bases that match TRBD2. CDR3 length equals 14 residues. V dropped 7 bases and J dropped 4; count of bases not matched to a gene: 5. Per germline, CDR1 MNHEY and CDR2 SVGAGI. CDR3 sequence (DNA): TGTGCCAGCACCCCTAGCGGGAGGGTTTACGAGCAGTACTTC. It yields the protein CASTPSGRVYEQYF.

This clonotype was recorded only once. The chain links TRBV20-1 to TRBJ2-5, with 7 bases fitting TRBD2. The CDR3 spans 15 residues. V shed 1 base and J 2 bases; nucleotides not matched to a gene: 7. Germline CDR1 and CDR2: DFQATT and SNEGSKA (reference sequence). This CDR3 is CSARVAASGQETQYF. DNA of the CDR3: TGCAGTGCTAGAGTAGCGGCTAGCGGACAAGAGACCCAGTACTTC.